The T cell receptor beta chain under discussion was sequenced for a study of T cell responses to AZD1222 COVID-19 vaccine. Study-wide points: CD4 TCRs associated with vaccination spanned spike, dominating at 160-218 and 743-854. Recipients of two AZD1222 doses showed rising Spike-specific TCR breadth and depth. In all cases, repertoires were sampled only after the peak T cell response.

TCRdb's table, derived via immunoSEQ multiplex PCR, lists solely in-frame clones and lacks some. The data hold roughly 180,000 clones, with roughly nine tenths observed a single time. It was second doses at about 4 or about 12 weeks that were pooled. As for this clone: What it recognizes is unknown.

The CDR3 is made up of 16 amino acids. CDR1 and CDR2 (germline): MNHNY, SVGAGI (reference sequence). Trimming removed 0 bases from V and 5 bases from J, with 17 bases in between. V usage is TRBV6-6 and J usage is TRBJ2-7; possible D gene TRBD2, 6 bases. The sample here was peripheral blood, taken 28 days after the second AZD1222 dose. The TCR comes from an adult who received the AZD1222 COVID-19 vaccine. The CDR3 protein is CASSYSWRGNLDEQYF. CDR3 nucleotide sequence: TGTGCCAGCAGTTACTCGTGGCGCGGGAATCTCGACGAGCAGTACTTC.